Shown below are 2 T cell receptor beta chains from a single sample sequenced in a study of CD8 T cells in Susac syndrome. Random-hexamer reverse transcription was applied to roughly 0.5 to 1 ug RNA. TCRdb used MiXCR to reprocess the immunoSEQ multiplex PCR reads, holding one entry per CDR3 protein. The sample lists approximately 300,000 distinct CDR3 sequences; around nine tenths were seen once. The sequencing input was CD8+ T cells from PBMCs. All receptors come from a human donor with multiple sclerosis.

V gene TRBV4-1 combines with J gene TRBJ2-7; 9 bases are shared with TRBD1. Germline V CDR1 and CDR2: MGHRA, YSYEKL. After removal of 0 bases from V and 3 bases from J, the junction contained 6 bases not matched to a gene. There are 16 residues in the CDR3. The CDR3 here is CASSQESPGQGYEQYF. DNA for the CDR3: TGCGCCAGCAGCCAAGAATCTCCGGGACAGGGCTACGAGCAGTACTTC.

The genes are TRBV18 and TRBJ1-2, with 7 bases matching TRBD1. After removal of 0 bases from V and 4 bases from J, the junction contained 8 bases not matched to a gene. The germline V gene encodes CDR1 KGHSH and CDR2 LQKENI. The CDR3 extends over 16 amino acids. CDR3 in amino acids: CASSPPRGGEAYGYTF. The CDR3 DNA follows: TGTGCCAGCTCACCACCTCGAGGGGGCGAGGCCTATGGCTACACCTTC. The entire variable domain, with the rest obtained from reference TRBV18 and TRBJ1-2, is as follows: NAGVMQNPRHLVRRRGQEARLRCSPMKGHSHVYWYRQLPEEGLKFMVYLQKENIIDESGMPKERFSAEFPKEGPSILRIQQVVRGDSAAYFCASSPPRGGEAYGYTFGSGTRLTVV.